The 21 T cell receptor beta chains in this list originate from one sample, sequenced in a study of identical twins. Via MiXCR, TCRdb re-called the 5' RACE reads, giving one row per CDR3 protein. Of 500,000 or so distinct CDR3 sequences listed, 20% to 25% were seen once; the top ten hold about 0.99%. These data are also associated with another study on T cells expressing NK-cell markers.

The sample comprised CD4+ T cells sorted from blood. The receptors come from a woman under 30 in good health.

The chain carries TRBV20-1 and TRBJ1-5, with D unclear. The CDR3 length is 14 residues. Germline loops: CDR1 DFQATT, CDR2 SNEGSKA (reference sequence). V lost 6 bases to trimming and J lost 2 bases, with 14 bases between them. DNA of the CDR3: TGCAGTGCGCGGGCCTCTGAGGGCAATCAGCCCCAGCATTTT. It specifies CSARASEGNQPQHF.

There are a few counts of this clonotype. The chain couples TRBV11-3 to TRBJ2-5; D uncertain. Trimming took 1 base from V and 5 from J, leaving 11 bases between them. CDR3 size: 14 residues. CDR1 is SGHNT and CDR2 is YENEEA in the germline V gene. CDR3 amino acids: CASSLAASRETQYF. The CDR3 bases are TGTGCCAGCAGCTTAGCGGCCAGTCGGGAGACCCAGTACTTC.

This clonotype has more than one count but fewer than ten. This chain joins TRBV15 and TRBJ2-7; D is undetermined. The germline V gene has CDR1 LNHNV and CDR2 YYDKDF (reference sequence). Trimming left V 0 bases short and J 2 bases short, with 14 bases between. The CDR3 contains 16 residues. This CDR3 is CATSREAGRWTYEQYF. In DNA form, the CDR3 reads TGTGCCACCAGCAGAGAGGCAGGCAGGTGGACCTACGAGCAGTACTTC.

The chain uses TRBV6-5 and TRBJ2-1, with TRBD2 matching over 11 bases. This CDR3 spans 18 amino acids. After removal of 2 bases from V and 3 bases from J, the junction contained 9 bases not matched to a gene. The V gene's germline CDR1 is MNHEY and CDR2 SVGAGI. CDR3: CASSYPEYLAGGYNEQFF. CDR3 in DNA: TGTGCCAGCAGTTACCCAGAGTACCTAGCGGGAGGCTACAATGAGCAGTTCTTC.

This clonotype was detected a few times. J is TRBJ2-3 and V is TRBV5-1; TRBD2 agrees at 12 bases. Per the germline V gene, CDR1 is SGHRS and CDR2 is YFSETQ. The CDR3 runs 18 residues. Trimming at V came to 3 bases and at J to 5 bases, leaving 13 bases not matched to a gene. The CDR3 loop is CASSWGILAGGPGDTQYF. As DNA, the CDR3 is TGCGCCAGCAGCTGGGGGATTCTAGCGGGGGGGCCTGGAGATACGCAGTATTTT. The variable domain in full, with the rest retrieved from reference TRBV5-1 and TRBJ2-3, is KAGVTQTPRYLIKTRGQQVTLSCSPISGHRSVSWYQQTPGQGLQFLFEYFSETQRNKGNFPGRFSGRQFSNSRSEMNVSTLELGDSALYLCASSWGILAGGPGDTQYFGPGTRLTVL.

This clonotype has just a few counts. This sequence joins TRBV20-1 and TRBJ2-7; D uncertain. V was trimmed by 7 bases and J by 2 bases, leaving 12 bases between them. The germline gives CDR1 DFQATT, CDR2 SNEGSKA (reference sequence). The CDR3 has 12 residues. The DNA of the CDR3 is TGCAGTGTTAACCTCGACGCCTACGAGCAGTACTTC. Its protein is CSVNLDAYEQYF.

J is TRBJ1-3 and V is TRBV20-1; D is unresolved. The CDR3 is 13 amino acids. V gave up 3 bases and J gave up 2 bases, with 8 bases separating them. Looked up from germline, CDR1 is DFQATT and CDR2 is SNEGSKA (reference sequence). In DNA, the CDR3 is TGCAGTGCTAGGACGGAGGCTGGAAACACCATATATTTT. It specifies CSARTEAGNTIYF.

In DNA form, the CDR3 reads TGTGCCAGCAGCTTTGGTCCGGGGTATGGAGATACGCAGTATTTT. This codes for CASSFGPGYGDTQYF. The chain carries TRBV5-5 and TRBJ2-3; a possible D gene is TRBD2 (5 bases). This CDR3 comprises 15 residues. The V end was cut by 2 bases, the J end by 5 bases, with 15 bases between. CDR1 is SGHKS and CDR2 is YYEKEE in the germline V gene (reference sequence).

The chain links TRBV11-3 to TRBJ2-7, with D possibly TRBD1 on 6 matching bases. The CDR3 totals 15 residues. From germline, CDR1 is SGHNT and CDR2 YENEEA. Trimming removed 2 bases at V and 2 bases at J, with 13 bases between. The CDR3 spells CASSLSPGQAYEQYF. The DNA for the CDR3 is TGTGCCAGCAGCTTATCCCCGGGACAAGCCTACGAGCAGTACTTC.

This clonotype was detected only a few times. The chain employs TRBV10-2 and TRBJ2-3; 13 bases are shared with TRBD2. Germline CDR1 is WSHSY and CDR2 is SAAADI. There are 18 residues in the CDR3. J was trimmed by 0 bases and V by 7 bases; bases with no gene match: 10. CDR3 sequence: CASTRLAGGLTSTDTQYF. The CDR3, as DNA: TGCGCCAGCACCAGACTAGCGGGGGGCCTCACTAGCACAGATACGCAGTATTTT.

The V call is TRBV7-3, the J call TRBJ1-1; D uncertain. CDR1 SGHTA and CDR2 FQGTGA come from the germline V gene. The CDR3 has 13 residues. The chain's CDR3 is CATSLTKNTEAFF. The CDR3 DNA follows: TGTGCTACCAGCTTAACGAAGAACACTGAAGCTTTCTTT.

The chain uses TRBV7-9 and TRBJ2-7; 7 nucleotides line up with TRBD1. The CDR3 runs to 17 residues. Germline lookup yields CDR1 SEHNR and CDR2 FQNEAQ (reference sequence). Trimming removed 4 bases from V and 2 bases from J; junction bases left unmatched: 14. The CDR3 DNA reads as TGTGCCAGCAGCTCATACCTCCACCGACAGGGAACCTACGAGCAGTACTTC. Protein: CASSSYLHRQGTYEQYF.

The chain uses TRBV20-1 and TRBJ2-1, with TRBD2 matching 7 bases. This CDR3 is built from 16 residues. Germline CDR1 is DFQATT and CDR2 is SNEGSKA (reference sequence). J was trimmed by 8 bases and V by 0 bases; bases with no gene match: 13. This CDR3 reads CSAREISGFGRDEQFF. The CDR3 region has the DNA TGCAGTGCTAGAGAGATCAGCGGGTTTGGGAGGGATGAGCAGTTCTTC.

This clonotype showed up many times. The CDR3 sequence is CASRARNTGNEQYF. DNA for the CDR3: TGTGCCAGCAGAGCCCGGAACACAGGGAACGAGCAGTACTTC. V and J are TRBV12-3 or TRBV12-4 and TRBJ2-7; weak D call: TRBD1 (6 bases). The CDR3 runs to 14 residues. V lost 6 bases and J lost 5, with 17 bases in between.

The CDR3 loop reads CASSQAGAWGETQYF. CDR3 coding DNA: TGCGCCAGCAGCCAAGCGGGAGCTTGGGGAGAGACCCAGTACTTC. J is TRBJ2-5 and V is TRBV4-3, with a tentative D call TRBD2 (6 bases). The germline gives CDR1 LGHNA, CDR2 YSLEER. V lost 1 base and J 4 bases, leaving 13 bases between the germline ends. The CDR3 length is 15 residues.

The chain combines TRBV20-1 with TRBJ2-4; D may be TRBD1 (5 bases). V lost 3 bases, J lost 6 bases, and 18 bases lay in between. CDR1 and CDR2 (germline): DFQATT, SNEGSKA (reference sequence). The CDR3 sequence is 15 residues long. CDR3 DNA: TGCAGTGCTAGTAGGACATCCATGGGCGGAAACATTCAGTACTTC. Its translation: CSASRTSMGGNIQYF.

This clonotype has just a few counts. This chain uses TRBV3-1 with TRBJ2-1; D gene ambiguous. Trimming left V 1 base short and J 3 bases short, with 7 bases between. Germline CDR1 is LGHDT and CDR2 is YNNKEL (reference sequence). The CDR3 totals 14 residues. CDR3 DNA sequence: TGTGCCAGCAGCCAAGTAAGAGGCTACAATGAGCAGTTCTTC. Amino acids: CASSQVRGYNEQFF.

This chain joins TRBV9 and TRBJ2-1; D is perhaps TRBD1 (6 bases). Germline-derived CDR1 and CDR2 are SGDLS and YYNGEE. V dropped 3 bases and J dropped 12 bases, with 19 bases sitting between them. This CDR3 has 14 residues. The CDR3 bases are TGTGCCAGCAGCGAACTACTACAGGGCCAGGGGCAGTTCTTC. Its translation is CASSELLQGQGQFF.

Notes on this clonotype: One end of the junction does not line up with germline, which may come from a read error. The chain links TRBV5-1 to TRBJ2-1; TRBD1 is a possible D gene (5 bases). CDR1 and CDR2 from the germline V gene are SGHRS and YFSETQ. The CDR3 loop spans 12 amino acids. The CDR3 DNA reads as TGTGCCAGCAGCGTCCAGGGTAACGAGCAGTTCTTC. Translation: CASSVQGNEQFF.

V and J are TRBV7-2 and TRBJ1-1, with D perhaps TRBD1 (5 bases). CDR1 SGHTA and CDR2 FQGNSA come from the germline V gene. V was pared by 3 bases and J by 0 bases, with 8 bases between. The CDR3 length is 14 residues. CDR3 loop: CASSFWGLNTEAFF. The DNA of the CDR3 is TGTGCCAGCAGCTTCTGGGGCCTGAACACTGAAGCTTTCTTT.

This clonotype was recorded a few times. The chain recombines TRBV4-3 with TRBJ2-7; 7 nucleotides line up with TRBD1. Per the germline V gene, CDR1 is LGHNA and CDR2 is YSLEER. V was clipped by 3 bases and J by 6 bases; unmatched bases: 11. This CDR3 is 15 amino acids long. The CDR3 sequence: CASSQGIRGRPEQYF. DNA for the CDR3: TGCGCCAGCAGCCAGGGCATAAGGGGGCGCCCCGAGCAGTACTTC.